This T cell receptor (beta chain) was found in a study of OX40 agonist ivuxolimab in advanced cancers. Study details: In this cohort, patients received ivuxolimab, an agonistic anti-OX40 (CD134) antibody. Cancers in dose escalation were hepatocellular, melanoma, renal cell and head and neck. Study outcomes and limitations: CD8+ T cells (on average) carried more expanded clones than CD4+ T cells. The specificity for antigen of the expanded peripheral T cells was not determined.

Looked up from germline, CDR1 is SGHTA and CDR2 is FQGTGA. This CDR3 is 13 amino acids long. Trimming removed 2 bases from V and 9 bases from J; junction bases left unmatched: 6. Worth noting for this clone: Its antigen is still unknown.

Sequencing was performed with immunoSEQ multiplex PCR; in TCRdb, only in-frame clones are kept and a portion is missing. Of 60,000 to 70,000 clones in the sample, roughly 80% were seen once. The chain employs TRBV7-3 and TRBJ2-7; TRBD1 matches 8 bases. This TCR was sampled from an adult with an advanced solid tumor such as melanoma, head and neck, liver or kidney cancer. The starting material was CD4+ or CD8+ T cells sorted from blood, obtained in a trial of the OX40 agonist ivuxolimab. The CDR3 here is CASSLAGTGGQYV. The CDR3 DNA is TGTGCCAGCAGCTTAGCGGGAACAGGGGGGCAGTACGTC.